A single sample gave rise to the 21 T cell receptor beta chains below, sequenced in a study of T cell repertoires in aging, cancer and after chemotherapy. Rearranged V-D-J TRB sequences were amplified with a mixed TRB-A/B primer pool. TCRdb reprocessed the multiplex PCR reads with MiXCR, giving one entry per CDR3 protein. The sample shows fewer than 2,000 distinct CDR3 sequences, around 31% of them seen only once. Peripheral blood genomic DNA, not sorted cells or RNA, was the template. The sequencing sample was made of blood. The receptor set was obtained from a human donor with a solid tumor.

Comment on this clonotype: The junction does not match germline at one end; this may be a read error. The DNA for the CDR3 is TGTGCCAGCAGCTTAGTACCCCGGGACATACGAATTTCCAATGAGCTGTTCTTC. Translated, it gives CASSLVPRDIRISNELFF. This chain uses TRBV7-9 with TRBJ2-1; TRBD1 might be the D (6 bases). The CDR3 sequence is 18 residues long. Germline lookup yields CDR1 SEHNR and CDR2 FQNEAQ (reference sequence).

This clonotype was recorded a few times. The chain couples TRBV6-5 to TRBJ2-7; D possibly corresponds to TRBD1 (5 bases). The germline gives CDR1 MNHEY, CDR2 SVGAGI. The CDR3 is 14 amino acids. V lost 6 bases to trimming and J lost 5 bases, with 17 bases between them. The CDR3 DNA sequence: TGTGCCAGCAGATTATACCCAGGGAATAACGAGCAGTACTTC. Translation: CASRLYPGNNEQYF.

This clonotype has more than one count but fewer than ten. The chain carries TRBV20-1 and TRBJ2-1; 12 nucleotides line up with TRBD2. After removal of 5 bases from V and 8 bases from J, the junction contained 10 bases not matched to a gene. The germline V gene has CDR1 DFQATT and CDR2 SNEGSKA (reference sequence). This CDR3 comprises 15 residues. In nucleotides, the CDR3 is TGCAGTGCTTCTAAGACTAGCGGGAGCAATGATGAGCAGTTCTTC. Protein product: CSASKTSGSNDEQFF.

In this sample, this clonotype is large. The chain combines TRBV15 with TRBJ1-6, with D unresolved. The CDR3 totals 15 residues. Germline V gives CDR1 LNHNV, CDR2 YYDKDF (reference sequence). The V gene lost 0 bases and the J gene lost 6 bases, with 9 bases spanning the gap. The CDR3 spells CATSRDRHSNSPLHF. The CDR3 coding sequence is TGTGCCACCAGCAGAGATCGCCACAGTAATTCACCCCTCCACTTT.

The chain links TRBV12-3 or TRBV12-4 to TRBJ1-5; D is uncertain. The ends were cut back, 9 bases at V and 3 bases at J, with 18 bases in the middle. The CDR3 covers 15 residues. CDR3 residues: CASSIRESLNQPQHF. The CDR3 coding sequence is TGTGCCAGTAGTATACGGGAATCGCTCAATCAGCCCCAGCATTTT.

In nucleotides, the CDR3 is TGTGCCAGCAGCTTAGGGCAGGGTATTGTGGCTTTCTTT. It encodes CASSLGQGIVAFF. V is TRBV7-9 and J is TRBJ1-1; D is perhaps TRBD1 (5 bases). The CDR3 totals 13 residues. CDR1 SEHNR and CDR2 FQNEAQ come from the germline V gene (reference sequence). V was pared by 1 base and J by 11 bases, with 14 bases between.

This sequence joins TRBV27 and TRBJ2-1, with 11 nucleotides matching TRBD2. Germline V gives CDR1 MNHEY, CDR2 SMNVEV (reference sequence). Unmatched junction bases numbered 9, after V lost 8 bases and J lost 12 bases. CDR3 size: 13 residues. The CDR3 loop reads CASQGLADIRQFF. The CDR3 coding sequence is TGTGCCAGCCAGGGACTAGCGGACATTCGGCAGTTCTTC.

The chain uses TRBV12-3 or TRBV12-4 and TRBJ2-2; TRBD2 agrees at 10 bases. V shed 3 bases and J 6 bases; nucleotides not matched to a gene: 7. The CDR3 has 16 amino acids. In DNA, the CDR3 is TGTGCCAGCAGTTTGGCGAGCGGGAGGGCCGCCGGGGAGCTGTTTTTT. This sequence encodes CASSLASGRAAGELFF.

The sample holds a few counts of this clonotype. The chain joins TRBV5-4 to TRBJ1-6, with 9 bases lining up with TRBD1. Germline assignment: CDR1 SGHNT and CDR2 YYREEE (reference sequence). Unmatched junction bases numbered 9, after V lost 2 bases and J lost 0 bases. The CDR3 is 19 amino acids. The chain's CDR3 is CASSFGGTGGASYNSPLHF. The CDR3 DNA follows: TGTGCCAGCAGCTTCGGGGGAACAGGGGGCGCCTCCTATAATTCACCCCTCCACTTT.

The chain has TRBV5-4 and TRBJ2-1; D gene uncertain. Looked up from germline, CDR1 is SGHNT and CDR2 is YYREEE (reference sequence). V shed 4 bases and J shed 8 bases, with 13 bases lying between them. The CDR3 runs to 13 residues. Here the CDR3 reads CASSLQGAYEQFF. DNA of the CDR3: TGTGCCAGCAGCCTCCAAGGCGCGTATGAGCAGTTCTTC.

This clonotype showed up just a few times. This chain joins TRBV6-4 and TRBJ2-3, with 12 positions matching TRBD2. The CDR3 contains 15 residues. Trimming took 4 bases from V and 1 from J; bases not matched to a gene: 0. Germline lookup yields CDR1 MRHNA and CDR2 SNTAGT. The CDR3 nucleotides are TGTGCCAGCAGTGGGACTAGCGGGGGCACAGATACGCAGTATTTT. The encoded protein is CASSGTSGGTDTQYF.

This clonotype was seen a single time. CDR3 residues: CASRYRAEAFF. CDR3 nucleotides: TGTGCCAGCAGGTACAGGGCTGAAGCTTTCTTT. The rearrangement uses TRBV11-2 and TRBJ1-1; a weak D match, TRBD1 (6 bases). The CDR3 consists of 11 residues. V lost 6 bases and J 6 bases, leaving 8 bases between the germline ends. The V gene's germline CDR1 is SGHAT and CDR2 FQNNGV.

The V and J genes are TRBV7-2 and TRBJ2-5; D unclear. Germline V gene data show CDR1 as SGHTA and CDR2 as FQGNSA. The CDR3 consists of 13 residues. Trimming removed 1 base from V and 4 bases from J, with 7 bases in between. The CDR3, as DNA: TGTGCCAGCAGCTTAGGTACCGGAGAGACCCAGTACTTC. It yields the protein CASSLGTGETQYF.

In its sample, this clonotype was seen a few times. This chain links TRBV7-9 with TRBJ2-1; D is perhaps TRBD1 or TRBD2 (6 bases each). Trimming took off 4 bases at V and 4 bases at J, with 11 bases between the two ends. The germline V gene has CDR1 SEHNR and CDR2 FQNEAQ (reference sequence). The CDR3 has 14 amino acids. The CDR3 DNA is TGTGCCAGCAGCTCGGGGGCAGGTTACAATGAGCAGTTCTTC. This translates into CASSSGAGYNEQFF.

The V gene is TRBV6-6, the J gene TRBJ1-6; 7 bases are a match to TRBD1. The CDR3 sequence is 14 residues long. The V gene's germline CDR1 is MNHNY and CDR2 SVGAGI (reference sequence). Losses at the gene ends were 8 bases for V and 9 bases for J; bases not matched to a gene: 10. CDR3 DNA: TGTGCCAGCGGCCCGACAGGGTCTGCTTCACCCCTCCACTTT. Translated: CASGPTGSASPLHF.

This clonotype showed up just a few times. The V and J genes are TRBV7-2 and TRBJ1-1; D gene unclear. The CDR3 covers 12 residues. V was pared by 3 bases and J by 1 base, with 3 bases between. In germline, CDR1 is SGHTA, CDR2 FQGNSA. Here the CDR3 reads CASSFRNTEAFF. The DNA of the CDR3 is TGTGCCAGCAGCTTCAGGAACACTGAAGCTTTCTTT.

In its sample, this clonotype was seen a few times. The chain joins TRBV20-1 to TRBJ1-1, with D perhaps TRBD1 (6 bases). Between the trimmed V and J ends, which lost 3 bases and 1 base, there was a span of 12 bases. From germline, CDR1 is DFQATT and CDR2 SNEGSKA (reference sequence). This CDR3 contains 14 residues. The CDR3 DNA reads TGCAGTGCTAGGGGGGGGCGCGGGAACACTGAAGCTTTCTTT. Translating gives CSARGGRGNTEAFF.

This chain joins TRBV20-1 and TRBJ2-7, with D perhaps matching TRBD2 (7 bases). The CDR3 sequence is 16 residues long. Trimming pared 6 bases from V and 9 bases from J, leaving 30 bases between. CDR1 DFQATT and CDR2 SNEGSKA come from the germline V gene (reference sequence). The CDR3 protein is CSAIRGRGGAYEPQYF. The CDR3 nucleotides are TGCAGTGCCATCCGAGGTAGGGGGGGAGCCTACGAGCCGCAGTACTTC.

This clonotype was counted only a few times. CDR3 amino acids: CASMVGGPTQYF. The CDR3 nucleotides read TGTGCCAGCATGGTGGGGGGGCCGACGCAGTATTTT. J is TRBJ2-3 and V is TRBV5-6, with D maybe TRBD2 (7 bases). The ends were cut back, 6 bases at V and 9 bases at J, with 14 bases in the middle. CDR1 is SGHDT, CDR2 YYEEEE, per germline. CDR3 length equals 12 residues. Supplemented by reference TRBV5-6 and TRBJ2-3, the full variable domain reads DAGVTQSPTHLIKTRGQQVTLRCSPKSGHDTVSWYQQALGQGPQFIFQYYEEEERQRGNFPDRFSGHQFPNYSSELNVNALLLGDSALYLCASMVGGPTQYFGPGTRLTVL.

V and J are TRBV29-1 and TRBJ2-7, with D perhaps matching TRBD1 (8 bases). This CDR3 comprises 20 residues. The germline CDR1 and CDR2 sequences are SQVTM and ANQGSEA. V was cut by 2 bases and J by 4 bases, with 33 bases left in between. The CDR3 DNA is TGCAGCGTTGAATACCCAGGGGGCGGTTCCGTGCGGAGCGGGGCTTACGAGCAGTACTTC. It encodes CSVEYPGGGSVRSGAYEQYF.

This clonotype was recorded a few times. V is TRBV7-9 and J is TRBJ2-6; D is unresolved. Germline lookup yields CDR1 SEHNR and CDR2 FQNEAQ (reference sequence). Trimming removed 3 bases at V and 4 bases at J, with 4 bases between. CDR3 length equals 13 residues. CDR3 protein: CASSLVGANVLTF. In DNA, the CDR3 is TGTGCCAGCAGCTTGGTGGGGGCCAACGTCCTGACTTTC.